Listed below are T cell receptor beta chains from one sample, sequenced in a study of shared clonotypes between healthy human individuals. Generated by immunoSEQ multiplex PCR, the TCRdb table keeps only in-frame clones and is missing some. This repertoire shows roughly 1,500,000 clones, around 98% found once; its top ten account for 0.45%. Sequenced sample: naive CD4+ T cells sorted from blood. The source of these receptors is a man aged 25-45 years in good health. Both conserved end residues are part of each CDR3. Each record gives: V gene, J gene, clone size, CDR3 length, D gene, CDR3 protein, CDR3 DNA. A D gene is named only where the DNA matches it firmly. Size is stated for part of the rows, as once, few or many counts, or as a class when the clone is expanded.

v_gene: TRBV11-2
j_gene: TRBJ2-2
abundance: -
len: 15
d_gene: TRBD2
CDR3aa: CASSRTSGRAGELFF
CDR3nt: TGTGCCAGCAGCCGGACTAGCGGGAGAGCCGGGGAGCTGTTTTTT

v_gene: TRBV6-6
j_gene: TRBJ1-2
abundance: -
len: 15
d_gene: -
CDR3aa: CASSTPGTRNYGYTF
CDR3nt: TGTGCCAGCAGTACACCGGGGACCCGTAACTATGGCTACACCTTC

v_gene: TRBV30
j_gene: TRBJ2-2
abundance: -
len: 15
d_gene: -
CDR3aa: CAWRAGLALTGELFF
CDR3nt: TGTGCCTGGAGGGCCGGCCTAGCGCTGACCGGGGAGCTGTTTTTT

v_gene: TRBV7-6
j_gene: TRBJ2-3
abundance: once
len: 14
d_gene: TRBD2
CDR3aa: CASSYRDYTDTQYF
CDR3nt: TGTGCCAGCAGCTACCGGGACTACACAGATACGCAGTATTTT

v_gene: TRBV29-1
j_gene: TRBJ1-1
abundance: -
len: 16
d_gene: TRBD1
CDR3aa: CSVDEGGSLLVTEAFF
CDR3nt: TGCAGCGTTGATGAAGGGGGCAGCTTATTGGTCACTGAAGCTTTCTTT

v_gene: TRBV9
j_gene: TRBJ2-1
abundance: -
len: 15
d_gene: TRBD2
CDR3aa: CASSVVTSGSNEQFF
CDR3nt: TGTGCCAGCAGCGTAGTAACTAGCGGGAGTAATGAGCAGTTCTTC

v_gene: TRBV29-1
j_gene: TRBJ2-1
abundance: -
len: 11
d_gene: TRBD1
CDR3aa: CSATGGGEQFF
CDR3nt: TGCAGCGCAACAGGGGGTGGTGAGCAGTTCTTC

v_gene: TRBV29-1
j_gene: TRBJ2-3
abundance: -
len: 14
d_gene: -
CDR3aa: CSVRDSVIIGTQYF
CDR3nt: TGCAGCGTAAGGGACTCCGTAATTATAGGTACGCAGTATTTT

v_gene: TRBV29-1
j_gene: TRBJ1-2
abundance: -
len: 14
d_gene: -
CDR3aa: CSVVGIGVYDGYTF
CDR3nt: TGCAGCGTTGTCGGGATTGGGGTCTATGATGGCTACACCTTC

v_gene: TRBV10-3
j_gene: TRBJ1-3
abundance: -
len: 13
d_gene: -
CDR3aa: CAISELTGNTIYF
CDR3nt: TGTGCCATCAGTGAGCTCACTGGAAACACCATATATTTT

v_gene: TRBV6-1
j_gene: TRBJ2-1
abundance: -
len: 14
d_gene: -
CDR3aa: CASSGGGGYNEQFF
CDR3nt: TGTGCCAGTTCTGGCGGGGGCGGATACAATGAGCAGTTCTTC

v_gene: TRBV19
j_gene: TRBJ2-7
abundance: once
len: 14
d_gene: -
CDR3aa: CASSIRHFVVEQYF
CDR3nt: TGTGCCAGTAGTATCCGCCACTTTGTGGTCGAGCAGTACTTC

v_gene: TRBV6-5
j_gene: TRBJ2-1
abundance: once
len: 16
d_gene: -
CDR3aa: CASSYSTPITYNEQFF
CDR3nt: TGTGCCAGCAGTTACTCGACACCGATAACCTACAATGAGCAGTTCTTC

v_gene: TRBV28
j_gene: TRBJ2-5
abundance: -
len: 13
d_gene: -
CDR3aa: CASSFRTEETQYF
CDR3nt: TGTGCCAGCAGTTTCAGGACGGAAGAGACCCAGTACTTC

v_gene: TRBV2
j_gene: TRBJ1-5
abundance: -
len: 13
d_gene: -
CDR3aa: CASSDESNQPQHF
CDR3nt: TGTGCCAGCAGTGATGAGAGCAATCAGCCCCAGCATTTT

v_gene: TRBV5-1
j_gene: TRBJ2-1
abundance: -
len: 14
d_gene: TRBD2
CDR3aa: CASSRTSGYNEQFF
CDR3nt: TGCGCCAGCAGCCGTACTAGCGGGTACAATGAGCAGTTCTTC

v_gene: TRBV5-1
j_gene: TRBJ2-3
abundance: -
len: 13
d_gene: -
CDR3aa: CASSLAGVDTQYF
CDR3nt: TGCGCCAGCAGCTTGGCGGGAGTAGATACGCAGTATTTT

v_gene: TRBV5-1
j_gene: TRBJ2-2
abundance: -
len: 15
d_gene: TRBD1
CDR3aa: CASSLVPTGGRELFF
CDR3nt: TGCGCCAGCAGCTTGGTACCTACAGGGGGCAGGGAGCTGTTTTTT

v_gene: TRBV10-3
j_gene: TRBJ2-3
abundance: -
len: 17
d_gene: TRBD2
CDR3aa: CAISESNGGTSTDTQYF
CDR3nt: TGTGCCATCAGTGAGTCAAACGGGGGGACTAGCACAGATACGCAGTATTTT

v_gene: TRBV30
j_gene: TRBJ1-1
abundance: -
len: 15
d_gene: -
CDR3aa: CAWLQTPTGHTEAFF
CDR3nt: TGTGCCTGGCTTCAAACCCCGACAGGACACACTGAAGCTTTCTTT

v_gene: TRBV28
j_gene: TRBJ1-1
abundance: -
len: 14
d_gene: -
CDR3aa: CASSPTGSYTEAFF
CDR3nt: TGTGCCAGCAGTCCCACAGGGTCGTACACTGAAGCTTTCTTT

v_gene: TRBV5-1
j_gene: TRBJ2-5
abundance: -
len: 12
d_gene: -
CDR3aa: CASSFAQETQYF
CDR3nt: TGCGCCAGCAGCTTTGCGCAGGAGACCCAGTACTTC

v_gene: TRBV6-4
j_gene: TRBJ1-5
abundance: -
len: 19
d_gene: -
CDR3aa: CASSDSLSAGDYSNQPQHF
CDR3nt: TGTGCCAGCAGTGACTCGCTGTCGGCCGGGGATTATAGCAATCAGCCCCAGCATTTT

v_gene: TRBV29-1
j_gene: TRBJ2-7
abundance: once
len: 13
d_gene: TRBD1
CDR3aa: CSVRGTGAYEQYF
CDR3nt: TGCAGCGTTCGGGGGACAGGAGCCTACGAGCAGTACTTC

v_gene: TRBV16
j_gene: TRBJ2-7
abundance: -
len: 13
d_gene: -
CDR3aa: CASSQLSSYEQYF
CDR3nt: TGTGCCAGCAGCCAACTGTCCTCCTACGAGCAGTACTTC